The source of this T cell receptor beta chain is a study of sequential checkpoint blockade in melanoma. Study details: 85 to 95 pretreatment tumor DNA samples were TCRβ immunosequenced. Regarding the study as a whole: Pretreatment TIL clonality tracked with response in the nivolumab-first arm.

Treatment specified: randomized to nivolumab then ipilimumab (arm A) or the reverse (arm B). On this clone itself: Its antigen is as yet unknown.

The length of the CDR3 is 13 residues. V gave up 0 bases and J gave up 0 bases, with 2 bases separating them. Germline V gene data show CDR1 as SGDLS and CDR2 as YYNGEE. Sequencing used immunoSEQ multiplex PCR; TCRdb keeps in-frame clones, though not all of them. The top ten hold approximately 6.6% of the sample, which has roughly 13,000 clones, roughly a fifth seen once. The starting material was tumor tissue (inferred from file names), obtained from a patient given nivolumab and ipilimumab in sequence. This sequence originates from a human donor with melanoma. The chain has TRBV9 and TRBJ2-3; no firm D call. CDR3 DNA: TGTGCCAGCAGCGTAGTTAGCACAGATACGCAGTATTTT. It encodes CASSVVSTDTQYF.